This section outlines one TCR beta chain sequence together with its context. The data belong to a study of shared clonotypes between healthy human individuals. Study-wide background: Used for every donor were three CD4 naive, three CD4 memory, two CD8 naive and one CD8 memory plate.

CD45RA-negative memory and CD45RA+ naive subsets were split from the CD4+ cells. The table came from immunoSEQ multiplex PCR; TCRdb's copy has only in-frame clones and leaves some out. This sample has approximately 2,300,000 clones; under 95% occur once, and the top ten carry 0.37%. Germline lookup yields CDR1 SGHDT and CDR2 YYEEEE. V lost 2 bases, J lost 6 bases, and 9 bases lay in between. The CDR3 loop spans 12 amino acids. The sample taken for sequencing was naive CD4+ T cells from PBMCs. Subset defined: CD45RA+ positively selected. This clonotype was obtained from a man younger than 35 in good health. Some clones in this sample may be carry-over from other donors' samples. The chain joins TRBV5-6 to TRBJ2-7; D remains ambiguous. The CDR3 loop is CASSFSGFEQYF. In DNA, the CDR3 is TGTGCCAGCAGCTTCAGTGGCTTCGAGCAGTACTTC.